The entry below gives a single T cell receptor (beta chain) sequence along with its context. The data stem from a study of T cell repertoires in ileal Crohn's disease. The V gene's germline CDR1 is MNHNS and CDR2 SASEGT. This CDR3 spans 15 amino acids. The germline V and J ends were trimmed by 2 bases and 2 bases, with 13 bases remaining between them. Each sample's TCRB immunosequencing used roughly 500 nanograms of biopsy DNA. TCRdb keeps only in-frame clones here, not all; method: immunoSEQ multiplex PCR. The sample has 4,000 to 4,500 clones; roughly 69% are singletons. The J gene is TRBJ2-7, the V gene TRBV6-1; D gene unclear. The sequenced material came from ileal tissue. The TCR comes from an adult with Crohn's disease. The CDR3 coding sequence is TGTGCCAGCAGTGAATGGTCGAGCCGAACCTACGAGCAGTACTTC. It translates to CASSEWSSRTYEQYF.